This T cell receptor beta chain was retrieved from a study of immune evolution from preneoplasia to lung adenocarcinoma. Study-wide results and caveats: Normal lung had the highest top T cell clone frequencies.

As for this clone: What it recognizes is unknown. The germline gene is not matched at one end of the junction; a read error may be the cause.

The table came from immunoSEQ multiplex PCR; TCRdb's copy has only in-frame clones and leaves some out. The sample carries 9,900 or so clones, approximately 78% recorded once. CDR3 size: 15 residues. Germline CDR1 is SGHAT and CDR2 is FQDESV (reference sequence). V usage is TRBV11-1 and J usage is TRBJ2-2; 11 positions match TRBD2. Material for sequencing was FFPE minimally invasive lung adenocarcinoma tissue. The receptor was derived from an older person with lung adenocarcinoma. The CDR3 DNA sequence: TGTGCCAGCAGCTTATTTAGCGGGGGGGCCGGGGATCTGTTTTTT. Amino acids: CASSLFSGGAGDLFF.